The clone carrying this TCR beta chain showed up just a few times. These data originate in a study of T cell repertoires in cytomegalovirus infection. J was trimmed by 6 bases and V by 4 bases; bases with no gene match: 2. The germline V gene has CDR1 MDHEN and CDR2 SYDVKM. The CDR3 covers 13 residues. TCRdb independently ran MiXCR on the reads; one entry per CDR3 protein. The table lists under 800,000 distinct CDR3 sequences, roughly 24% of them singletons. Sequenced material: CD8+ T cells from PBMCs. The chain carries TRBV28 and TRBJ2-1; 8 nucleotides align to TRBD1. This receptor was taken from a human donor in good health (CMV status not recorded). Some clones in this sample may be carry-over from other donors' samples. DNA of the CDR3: TGTGCCAGCAGTTGGACAGGGACCAATGAGCAGTTCTTC. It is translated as CASSWTGTNEQFF.